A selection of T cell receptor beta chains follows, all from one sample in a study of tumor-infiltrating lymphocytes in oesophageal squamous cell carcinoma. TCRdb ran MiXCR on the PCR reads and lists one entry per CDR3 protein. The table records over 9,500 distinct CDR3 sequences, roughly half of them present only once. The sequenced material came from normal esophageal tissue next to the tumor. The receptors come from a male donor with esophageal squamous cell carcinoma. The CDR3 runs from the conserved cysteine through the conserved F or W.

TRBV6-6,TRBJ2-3,CASSYGGADTQYF
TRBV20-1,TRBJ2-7,CSARMADRYEQYF
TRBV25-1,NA,CASRGSSGIQETQYF
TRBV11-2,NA,CASQPPGRGLNEQFF
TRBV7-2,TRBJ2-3,CASSLVASEYTDTQYF
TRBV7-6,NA,CASSRDRGYEQYF
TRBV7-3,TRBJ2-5,CASSLGPGTGETQYF
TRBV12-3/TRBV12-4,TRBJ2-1,CASSASGGSYNEQFF
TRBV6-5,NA,CASTDNTGRGDEQYF
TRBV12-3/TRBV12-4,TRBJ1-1,CASSLAGEAFF
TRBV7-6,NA,CASSRTSGSYEQYF
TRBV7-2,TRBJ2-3,CASSLLGASTDTQYF
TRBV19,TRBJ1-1,CASSPKLNTEAFF
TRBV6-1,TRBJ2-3,CASSKRQGGTDTQYF
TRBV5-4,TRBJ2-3,CASSPLFARFSTDTQYF
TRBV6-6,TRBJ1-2,CASSYSRVTYGYTF
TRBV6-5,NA,CASSYSGLGTYEQFF
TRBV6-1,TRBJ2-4,CASTAKNIQYF
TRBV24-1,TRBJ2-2,CATSDGWNTGELFF
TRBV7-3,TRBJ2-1,CASSSSGGSYNEQFF
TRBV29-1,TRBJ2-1,CSVEEPARSSYNEQFF
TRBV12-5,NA,CASGRSGSSYNEQFF
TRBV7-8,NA,CASSLFEAVLETQYF
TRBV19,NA,CASSRQLYGYTF
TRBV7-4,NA,CASSLGWPSKNEQYF
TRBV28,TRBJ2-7,CASLDRSYEGQYF
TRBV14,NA,CASSQEMKGGLETQYF
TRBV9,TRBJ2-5,CASSVEGQRGGETQYF
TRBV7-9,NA,CASSLRGAEQYF
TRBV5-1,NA,CASSSLGRGEQFF
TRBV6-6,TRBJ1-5,CASSYGANQPQHF
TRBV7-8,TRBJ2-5,CASSSDRGRKTQYF
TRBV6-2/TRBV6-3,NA,CASSYPFGASGSYEQYF
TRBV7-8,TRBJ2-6,CASSSTSGAF
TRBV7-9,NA,CASVGGSNTGELFF
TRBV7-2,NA,CASSLITGQAYEQYF
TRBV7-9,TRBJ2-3,CASSFGGNTDTQYF
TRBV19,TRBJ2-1,CASSMGGQGSNEQFF
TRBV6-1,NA,CASSYIQSGGYNEQFF
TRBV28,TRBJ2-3,CASRPGGNTDTQYF
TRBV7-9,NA,CASSLGARDEQYF
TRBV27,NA,CASSLRGPFLGDEQYF
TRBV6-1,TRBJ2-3,CASSGAPGWGRDTQYF
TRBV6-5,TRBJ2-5,CAVWDREETQYF
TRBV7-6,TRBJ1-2,CASSLAAGTGYGYTF
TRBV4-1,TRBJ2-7,CASSQVQGLPYEQYF
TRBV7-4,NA,CASSTLAGPPLNEQFF
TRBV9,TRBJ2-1,CASSVAGTSGYNEQFF
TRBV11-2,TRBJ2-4,CASSLDGGQQTKNIQYF
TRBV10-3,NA,CAISELGLAGGNDEQYF
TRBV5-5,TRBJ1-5,CASNPSLGTGAGQPQHF
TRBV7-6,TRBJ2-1,CASSPIYAGGRNEQFF
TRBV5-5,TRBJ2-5,CASSFYRGQGETQYF
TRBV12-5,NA,CASGRGWNEQFF
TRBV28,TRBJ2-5,CASREWGNQETQYF